One and the same sample provided the 7 T cell receptor beta chains below, sequenced in a study of STAT3 mutations in large granular lymphocyte leukemia. Whole-study findings and limits: Every T-cell large granular lymphocyte leukemia patient had at least one immunodominant TCR beta clonotype.

Their target antigens are unknown. Clones were sequenced by immunoSEQ multiplex PCR, and TCRdb holds only the in-frame ones, with some missing. The table includes 30,000 to 45,000 clones, over 75% detected once. Sample: PBMCs. Receptors were obtained from a human donor with T large granular lymphocyte leukemia. Some clones in this sample may be carry-over from other donors' samples.

This chain links TRBV10-2 with TRBJ2-1; D may match TRBD1 or TRBD2 (7 bases each). Germline CDR1 is WSHSY and CDR2 is SAAADI. The ends were cut back, 7 bases at V and 5 bases at J, with 18 bases in the middle. This CDR3 contains 15 residues. The CDR3 region is CASTEGAGANNEQFF. The CDR3 nucleotides read TGCGCCAGCACCGAGGGGGCGGGGGCCAACAATGAGCAGTTCTTC.

The chain couples TRBV28 to TRBJ1-2; 8 bases are shared with TRBD1. The V segment lost 6 bases and the J segment 8 bases; nucleotides outside the gene matches: 14. The CDR3 sequence is 15 residues long. CDR1 MDHEN and CDR2 SYDVKM come from the germline V gene. In DNA form, the CDR3 reads TGTGCCAGCAGCTACGGACAGGGAGTGGTACAAGGCTACACCTTC. It specifies CASSYGQGVVQGYTF.

This chain connects TRBV5-1 to TRBJ2-6; no firm D call. The germline CDR1 and CDR2 sequences are SGHRS and YFSETQ. This CDR3 spans 15 amino acids. V lost 4 bases and J lost 0, with 8 bases in between. The CDR3 DNA reads TGCGCCAGCAGCATTCGGGCCTCTGGGGCCAACGTCCTGACTTTC. Translating gives CASSIRASGANVLTF.

The chain uses TRBV10-3 and TRBJ1-5, with a possible D match to TRBD1 (6 bases). Trimming pared 1 base from V and 3 bases from J, leaving 16 bases between. The V gene's germline CDR1 is ENHRY and CDR2 SYGVKD. The CDR3 is 17 residues long. CDR3 in amino acids: CAISEYQGTLYNQPQHF. The CDR3, as DNA: TGTGCCATCAGTGAGTATCAGGGGACACTGTACAATCAGCCCCAGCATTTT.

The chain carries TRBV11-2 and TRBJ2-5; 16 positions match TRBD2. With 4 bases clipped from V and 5 bases from J, the junction kept 4 bases outside the gene matches. Germline assignment: CDR1 SGHAT and CDR2 FQNNGV. The length of the CDR3 is 16 residues. CDR3 bases: TGTGCCAGCAGCTCCGGGACTAGCGGGGGGGGTGAGACCCAGTACTTC. Encoded protein: CASSSGTSGGGETQYF.

This chain uses TRBV7-9 with TRBJ1-2; no firm D call. V was pared by 5 bases and J by 5 bases, with 9 bases between. The germline V gene encodes CDR1 SEHNR and CDR2 FQNEAQ (reference sequence). The CDR3 runs to 12 residues. In nucleotides, the CDR3 is TGTGCCAGCAGCGCCGACGATTATGGCTACACCTTC. Its translation: CASSADDYGYTF.

This clone was counted a single time. This chain connects TRBV5-1 to TRBJ2-4; a possible D gene is TRBD1 (7 bases). Trimming stripped 1 base from V and 5 bases from J, with 13 bases between. The length of the CDR3 is 15 residues. CDR1 SGHRS and CDR2 YFSETQ come from the germline V gene. The CDR3 reads CASSLWRGPENIQYF. The CDR3 DNA reads as TGCGCCAGCAGCTTGTGGAGGGGGCCCGAAAACATTCAGTACTTC.